These T cell receptor beta chains were read from a single sample in a study of cytomegalovirus exposure and HLA in healthy donors. Repertoires were generated with immunoSEQ multiplex PCR, while TCRdb's copy carries only in-frame clones and drops some. The table lists 100,000 to 150,000 clones, about 89% of them singletons, with roughly 2% in the top ten. Sequenced input: PBMCs. The source of these receptors is a woman aged 18-29 years in good health and CMV-seronegative. The CDR3 runs from the conserved cysteine through the conserved F or W. Each record gives: D gene, J gene, V gene, clone size, CDR3 DNA, CDR3 protein. The D gene is left open where the match is weak. Not every row has a clone size; where given, it reads once, few, many or a size class.

d_gene: .; j_gene: TRBJ1-2; v_gene: TRBV6-6; abundance: .; CDR3nt: TGTGCCACCTCTTCCTCGGGGGGGCCCTATGGCTACACCTTC; CDR3aa: CATSSSGGPYGYTF
d_gene: TRBD1; j_gene: TRBJ2-1; v_gene: TRBV7-9; abundance: .; CDR3nt: TGTGCCAGCAGCTTATGGATTTCAGGGGGCGCAAGGAATGAGCAGTTCTTC; CDR3aa: CASSLWISGGARNEQFF
d_gene: .; j_gene: TRBJ1-1; v_gene: TRBV28; abundance: .; CDR3nt: TGTGCCAGCGGAGATCACGGGAACACTGAAGCTTTCTTT; CDR3aa: CASGDHGNTEAFF
d_gene: .; j_gene: TRBJ2-5; v_gene: TRBV18; abundance: once; CDR3nt: TGTGCCAGCTCACCATCGGGTCTAGGCGGAGAGACCCAGTACTTC; CDR3aa: CASSPSGLGGETQYF
d_gene: TRBD2; j_gene: TRBJ2-1; v_gene: TRBV27; abundance: once; CDR3nt: TGTGCCAGCAGTACCCGATGGCGGGAGAGAGGCAATGAGCAGTTCTTC; CDR3aa: CASSTRWRERGNEQFF
d_gene: TRBD2; j_gene: TRBJ2-7; v_gene: TRBV6-1; abundance: .; CDR3nt: TGTGCCAGCAATCCGGGACTAGCGGTTGACGAGCAGTACTTC; CDR3aa: CASNPGLAVDEQYF
d_gene: .; j_gene: TRBJ1-4; v_gene: TRBV9; abundance: .; CDR3nt: TGTGCCAGCAGTGCCGATTGGGGGGTTAATGAAAAACTGTTTTTT; CDR3aa: CASSADWGVNEKLFF
d_gene: .; j_gene: TRBJ2-7; v_gene: TRBV7-6; abundance: once; CDR3nt: TGTGCCAGCAGCTCTGGACAGACCCCCTACGAGCAGTACTTC; CDR3aa: CASSSGQTPYEQYF
d_gene: TRBD2; j_gene: TRBJ2-5; v_gene: TRBV5-1; abundance: .; CDR3nt: TGCGCCAGCAGCTTGGAGGGGCTAGCGGGAGGGCCAGGGACCCAGTACTTC; CDR3aa: CASSLEGLAGGPGTQYF
d_gene: .; j_gene: TRBJ1-2; v_gene: TRBV13; abundance: .; CDR3nt: TGTGCCAGCAGCTTGGGGAGGGGGTATGGCTACACCTTC; CDR3aa: CASSLGRGYGYTF
d_gene: .; j_gene: TRBJ2-2; v_gene: TRBV13; abundance: .; CDR3nt: TGTGCCAGCAGCTTCTCCGCGGGACTCTACACCGGGGAGCTGTTTTTT; CDR3aa: CASSFSAGLYTGELFF
d_gene: .; j_gene: TRBJ2-1; v_gene: TRBV7-3; abundance: once; CDR3nt: TGTGCCAGCAGCTTAGGTTCGGGCAATGAGCAGTTCTTC; CDR3aa: CASSLGSGNEQFF
d_gene: TRBD2; j_gene: TRBJ2-7; v_gene: TRBV4-1; abundance: .; CDR3nt: TGCGCCAGCAGCCAAGCCGGGAGGGACGAGCAGTACTTC; CDR3aa: CASSQAGRDEQYF
d_gene: .; j_gene: TRBJ2-5; v_gene: TRBV11-2; abundance: .; CDR3nt: TGTGCCAGCAGCTTAGGGGCACAGGGCACAGAGACCCAGTACTTC; CDR3aa: CASSLGAQGTETQYF
d_gene: TRBD1; j_gene: TRBJ2-1; v_gene: TRBV10-3; abundance: .; CDR3nt: TGTGCCATCAGTCCCGGGACAGGGTTTTCAAGCTCCTACAATGAGCAGTTCTTC; CDR3aa: CAISPGTGFSSSYNEQFF
d_gene: TRBD1; j_gene: TRBJ2-7; v_gene: TRBV4-1; abundance: .; CDR3nt: TGCGCCAGCAGCCAAGCTTGGACAGGGGTCTACGAGCAGTACTTC; CDR3aa: CASSQAWTGVYEQYF
d_gene: TRBD1; j_gene: TRBJ2-1; v_gene: TRBV28; abundance: .; CDR3nt: TGTGCCAGCGCGCCTGGACAGGGGCCGGTGAATGAGCAGTTCTTC; CDR3aa: CASAPGQGPVNEQFF
d_gene: .; j_gene: TRBJ2-7; v_gene: TRBV4-1; abundance: .; CDR3nt: TGCGCCAGCAGCCAATCCGGGACATACTACGAGCAGTACTTC; CDR3aa: CASSQSGTYYEQYF
d_gene: .; j_gene: TRBJ2-3; v_gene: TRBV7-2; abundance: .; CDR3nt: TGTGCCAGCAGCGCTAGTCGGCCCCAAGGTATGGCGCAGTATTTT; CDR3aa: CASSASRPQGMAQYF
d_gene: .; j_gene: TRBJ2-5; v_gene: TRBV18; abundance: .; CDR3nt: TGTGCCAGCTCACCGATCAGGGGAGAGACCCAGTACTTC; CDR3aa: CASSPIRGETQYF
d_gene: .; j_gene: TRBJ2-7; v_gene: TRBV15; abundance: .; CDR3nt: TGTGCCACCAGCAGCCGACTAGTTCCCGAGCAGTACTTC; CDR3aa: CATSSRLVPEQYF
d_gene: .; j_gene: TRBJ1-2; v_gene: TRBV7-9; abundance: once; CDR3nt: TGTGCCAGCAGCTTAGGGGCAGGCTATGGCTACACCTTC; CDR3aa: CASSLGAGYGYTF
d_gene: TRBD1; j_gene: TRBJ2-1; v_gene: TRBV7-9; abundance: .; CDR3nt: TGTGCCAGCAGGGGGACAGGGGTCAATGAGCAGTTCTTC; CDR3aa: CASRGTGVNEQFF
d_gene: TRBD2; j_gene: TRBJ2-1; v_gene: TRBV6-4; abundance: .; CDR3nt: TGTGCCAGCAGTGACTCGGGTAGCGGGAGAGATGAGCAGTTCTTC; CDR3aa: CASSDSGSGRDEQFF